The TCR beta chain described here comes from a study of a mutant IDH1 vaccine in newly diagnosed glioma. At the level of the study: Patients received vaccination from 4-6 weeks after radiotherapy alone, or with temozolomide cycles. Most had both radiotherapy and temozolomide beforehand; others had only one.

The CDR3 has 15 residues. Germline V CDR1 and CDR2: MNHNS, SASEGT. The ends were cut back, 4 bases at V and 0 bases at J, with 10 bases in the middle. The time point denotes: week 35, safety follow-up. What each vaccine dose contained was 300 ug of mutant IDH1 20-mer peptide, accompanied by topical imiquimod. Details on this clone: No antigen is known for it.

TCRdb keeps only in-frame clones here, not all; method: immunoSEQ multiplex PCR. This sample yields tens of thousands of clones, of which around 77% are seen a single time; 3% to 4% belongs to the top ten. The chain carries TRBV6-1 and TRBJ1-3; D is undetermined. Here the sequenced sample was PBMCs, taken from a glioma patient whose treatment included an IDH1 peptide vaccine. The sequence was obtained from a middle-aged man with glioma. Some clones in this sample may be carry-over from other donors' samples. The CDR3 sequence is CASSAIWGSGNTIYF. CDR3 bases: TGTGCCAGCAGTGCCATTTGGGGCTCTGGAAACACCATATATTTT.